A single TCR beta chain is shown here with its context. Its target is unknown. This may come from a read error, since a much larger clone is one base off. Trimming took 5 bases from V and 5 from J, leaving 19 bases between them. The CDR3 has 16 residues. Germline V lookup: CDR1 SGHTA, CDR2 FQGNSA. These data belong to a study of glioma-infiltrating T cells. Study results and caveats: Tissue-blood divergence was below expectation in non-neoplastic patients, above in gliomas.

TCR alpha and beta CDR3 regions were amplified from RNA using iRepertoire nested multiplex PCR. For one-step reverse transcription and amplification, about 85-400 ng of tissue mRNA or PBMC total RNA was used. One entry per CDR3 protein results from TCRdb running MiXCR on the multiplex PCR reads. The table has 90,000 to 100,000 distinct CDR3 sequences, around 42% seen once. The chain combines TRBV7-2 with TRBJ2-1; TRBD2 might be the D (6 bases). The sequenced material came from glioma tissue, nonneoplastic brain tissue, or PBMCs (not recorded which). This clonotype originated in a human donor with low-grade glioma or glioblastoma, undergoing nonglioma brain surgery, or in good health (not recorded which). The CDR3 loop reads CASSHRRGFPDNEQFF. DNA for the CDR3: TGTGCCAGCAGCCACCGGAGGGGCTTTCCCGACAATGAGCAGTTCTTC.